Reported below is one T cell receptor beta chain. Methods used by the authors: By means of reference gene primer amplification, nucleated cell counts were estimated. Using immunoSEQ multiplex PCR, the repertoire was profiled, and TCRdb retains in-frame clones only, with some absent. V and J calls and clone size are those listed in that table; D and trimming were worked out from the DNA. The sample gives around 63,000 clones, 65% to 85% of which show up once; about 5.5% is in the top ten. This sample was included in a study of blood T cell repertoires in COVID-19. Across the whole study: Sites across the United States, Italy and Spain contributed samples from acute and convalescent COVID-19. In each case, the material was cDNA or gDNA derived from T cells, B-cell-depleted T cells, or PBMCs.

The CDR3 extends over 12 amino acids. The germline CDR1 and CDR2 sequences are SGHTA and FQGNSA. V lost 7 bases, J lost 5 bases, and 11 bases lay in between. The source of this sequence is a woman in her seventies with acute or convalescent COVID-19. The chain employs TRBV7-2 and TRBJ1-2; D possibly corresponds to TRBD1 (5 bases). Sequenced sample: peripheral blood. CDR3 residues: CASNPGGYGYTF. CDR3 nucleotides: TGTGCCAGCAATCCCGGGGGGTATGGCTACACCTTC.